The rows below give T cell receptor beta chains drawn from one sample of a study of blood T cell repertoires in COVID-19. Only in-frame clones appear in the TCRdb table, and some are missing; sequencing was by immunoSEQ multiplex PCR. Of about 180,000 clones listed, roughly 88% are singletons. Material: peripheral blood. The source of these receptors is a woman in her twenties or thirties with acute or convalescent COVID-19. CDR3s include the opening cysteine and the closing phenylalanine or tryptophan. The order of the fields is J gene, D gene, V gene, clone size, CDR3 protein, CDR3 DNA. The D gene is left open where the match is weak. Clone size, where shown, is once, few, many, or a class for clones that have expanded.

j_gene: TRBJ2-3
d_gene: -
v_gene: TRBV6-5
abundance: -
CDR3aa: CASSYVGTDTQYF
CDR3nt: TGTGCCAGCAGTTACGTAGGCACAGATACGCAGTATTTT

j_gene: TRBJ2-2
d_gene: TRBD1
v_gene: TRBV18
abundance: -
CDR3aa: CASSTTGRDGELFF
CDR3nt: TGTGCCAGCTCCACGACAGGGAGAGACGGGGAGCTGTTTTTT

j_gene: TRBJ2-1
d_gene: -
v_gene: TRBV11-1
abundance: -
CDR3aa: CASSRESNEQFF
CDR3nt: TGTGCCAGCAGCCGGGAGAGTAATGAGCAGTTCTTC

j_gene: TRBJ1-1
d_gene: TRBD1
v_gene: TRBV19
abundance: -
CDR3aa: CASSDRGRLNTEAFF
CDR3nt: TGTGCCAGTAGTGACAGGGGGCGCTTGAACACTGAAGCTTTCTTT

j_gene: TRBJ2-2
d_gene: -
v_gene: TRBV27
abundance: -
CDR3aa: CASTTSPRRAGELFF
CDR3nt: TGTGCCAGCACCACGTCGCCACGACGGGCCGGGGAGCTGTTTTTT

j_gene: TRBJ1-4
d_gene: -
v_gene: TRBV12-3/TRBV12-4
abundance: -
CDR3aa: CASSSMGSEKLFF
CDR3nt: TGTGCCAGCAGTTCTATGGGGAGCGAAAAACTGTTTTTT

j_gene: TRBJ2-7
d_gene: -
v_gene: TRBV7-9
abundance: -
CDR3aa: CASSLGNRNTYEQYF
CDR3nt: TGTGCCAGCAGCTTAGGAAACAGGAACACCTACGAGCAGTACTTC

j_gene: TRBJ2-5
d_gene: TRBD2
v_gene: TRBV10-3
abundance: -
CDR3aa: CAIRAGGAQETQYF
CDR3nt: TGTGCCATCAGAGCGGGAGGAGCCCAAGAGACCCAGTACTTC

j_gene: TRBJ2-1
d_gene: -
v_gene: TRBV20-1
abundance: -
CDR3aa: CSARDLDEQFF
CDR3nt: TGCAGTGCTAGAGATCTTGATGAGCAGTTCTTC

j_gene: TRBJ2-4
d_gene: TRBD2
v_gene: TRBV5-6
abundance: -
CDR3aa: CASSLSGSQGIQYF
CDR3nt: TGTGCCAGCAGCCTTAGCGGGAGTCAGGGCATTCAGTACTTC

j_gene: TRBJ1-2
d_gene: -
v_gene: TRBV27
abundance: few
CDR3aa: CASSSFQGDPYGYTF
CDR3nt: TGTGCCAGCAGTTCTTTCCAAGGGGATCCTTATGGCTACACCTTC

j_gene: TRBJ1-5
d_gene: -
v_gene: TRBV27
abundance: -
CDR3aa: CASIFPDIFGPQHF
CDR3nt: TGTGCCAGCATTTTTCCCGACATCTTTGGGCCCCAGCATTTT

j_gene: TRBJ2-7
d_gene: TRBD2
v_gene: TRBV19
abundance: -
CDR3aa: CASSITGGPYEQYF
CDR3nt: TGTGCCAGTAGTATAACGGGAGGGCCCTACGAGCAGTACTTC

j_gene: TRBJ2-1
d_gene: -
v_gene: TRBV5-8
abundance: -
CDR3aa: CASSLLRSSGYNEQFF
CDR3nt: TGTGCCAGCAGCTTGCTAAGGTCTTCAGGTTACAATGAGCAGTTCTTC

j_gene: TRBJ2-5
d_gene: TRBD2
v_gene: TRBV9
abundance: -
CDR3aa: CASSVVGTSGPETQYF
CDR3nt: TGTGCCAGCAGCGTAGTAGGGACTAGCGGCCCAGAGACCCAGTACTTC

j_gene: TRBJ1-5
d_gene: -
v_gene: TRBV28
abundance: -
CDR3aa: CASSYPDSPQPQHF
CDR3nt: TGTGCCAGCAGTTACCCCGACAGCCCTCAGCCCCAGCATTTT

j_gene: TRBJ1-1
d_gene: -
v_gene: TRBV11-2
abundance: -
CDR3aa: CASSTYRDSTEAFF
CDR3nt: TGTGCCAGCAGCACTTACAGGGATTCAACTGAAGCTTTCTTT

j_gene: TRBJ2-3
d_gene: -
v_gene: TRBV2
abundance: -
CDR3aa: CASSAPAVETDTQYF
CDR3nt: TGTGCCAGCAGTGCCCCGGCGGTCGAAACAGATACGCAGTATTTT

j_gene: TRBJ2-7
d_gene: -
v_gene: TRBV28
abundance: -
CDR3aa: CASSRRERMEQYF
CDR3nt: TGTGCCAGCAGCCGCAGGGAAAGGATGGAGCAGTACTTC

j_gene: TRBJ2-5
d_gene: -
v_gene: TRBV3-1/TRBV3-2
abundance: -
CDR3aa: CASSREGPKTQYF
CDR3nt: TGTGCCAGCAGCCGAGAGGGGCCCAAGACCCAGTACTTC

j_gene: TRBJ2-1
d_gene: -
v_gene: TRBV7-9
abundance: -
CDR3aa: CASSLSVGGEQFF
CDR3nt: TGTGCCAGCAGCTTATCGGTTGGCGGAGAGCAGTTCTTC

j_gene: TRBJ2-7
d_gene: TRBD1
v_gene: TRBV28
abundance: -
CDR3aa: CASSTAGTGRYEQYF
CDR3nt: TGTGCCAGCAGTACCGCCGGGACAGGACGCTACGAGCAGTACTTC

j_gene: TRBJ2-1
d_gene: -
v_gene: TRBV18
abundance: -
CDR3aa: CASSPRDWGNEQFF
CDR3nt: TGTGCCAGCTCACCTAGGGACTGGGGAAATGAGCAGTTCTTC

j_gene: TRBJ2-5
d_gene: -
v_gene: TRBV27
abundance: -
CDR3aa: CASRHYSGDETQYF
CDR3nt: TGTGCCAGCAGACATTATTCAGGTGACGAGACCCAGTACTTC

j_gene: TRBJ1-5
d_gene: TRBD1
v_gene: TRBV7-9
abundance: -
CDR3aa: CASSRAGQGTSRQPQHF
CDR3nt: TGTGCCAGCAGCCGAGCGGGACAGGGGACGTCGAGGCAGCCCCAGCATTTT

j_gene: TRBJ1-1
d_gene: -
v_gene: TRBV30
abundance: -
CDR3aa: CAWSVLGAALYTEAFF
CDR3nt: TGTGCCTGGAGTGTCTTGGGAGCAGCCTTATACACTGAAGCTTTCTTT

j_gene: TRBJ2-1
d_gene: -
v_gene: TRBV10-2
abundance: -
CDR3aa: CASNSGFEQFF
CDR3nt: TGCGCCAGCAACAGTGGTTTTGAGCAGTTCTTC

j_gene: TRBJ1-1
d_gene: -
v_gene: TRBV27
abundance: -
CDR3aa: CASSLGAGGEAFF
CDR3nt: TGTGCCAGCAGTTTAGGGGCTGGTGGTGAAGCTTTCTTT

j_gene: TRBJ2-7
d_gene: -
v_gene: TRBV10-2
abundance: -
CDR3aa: CASSDIRGVYEQYF
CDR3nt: TGCGCCAGCAGCGACATCAGGGGAGTCTACGAGCAGTACTTC

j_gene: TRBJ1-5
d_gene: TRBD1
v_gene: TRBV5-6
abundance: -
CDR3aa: CASSPGTGKPQHF
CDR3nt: TGTGCCAGCAGCCCCGGGACAGGGAAGCCCCAGCATTTT

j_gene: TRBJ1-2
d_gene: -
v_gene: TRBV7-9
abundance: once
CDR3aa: CASSLQSVQDGYTF
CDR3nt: TGTGCCAGCAGCCTCCAGTCGGTCCAGGATGGCTACACCTTC

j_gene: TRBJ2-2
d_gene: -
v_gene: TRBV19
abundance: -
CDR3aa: CASSIVLGELFF
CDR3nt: TGTGCCAGTAGTATAGTTTTGGGCGAGCTGTTTTTT

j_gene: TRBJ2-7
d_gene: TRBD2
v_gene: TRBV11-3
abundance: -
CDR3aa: CASSLSGSYEQYF
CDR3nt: TGTGCCAGCAGCCTAAGCGGGAGCTACGAGCAGTACTTC

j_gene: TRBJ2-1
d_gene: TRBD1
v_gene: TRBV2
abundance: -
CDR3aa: CATGTGVFF
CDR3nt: TGTGCCACCGGGACAGGGGTGTTCTTC

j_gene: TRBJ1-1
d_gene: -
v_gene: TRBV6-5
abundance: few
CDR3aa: CASSQVPMNTEAFF
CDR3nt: TGTGCCAGCAGTCAGGTTCCGATGAACACTGAAGCTTTCTTT

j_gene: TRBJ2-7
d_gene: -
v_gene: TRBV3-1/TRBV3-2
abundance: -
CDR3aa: CASKRLGAAENEQYF
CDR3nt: TGTGCCAGCAAGAGACTAGGGGCGGCAGAGAACGAGCAGTACTTC

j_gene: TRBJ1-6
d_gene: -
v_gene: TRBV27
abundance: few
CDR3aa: CAVWWTDTNSPLHF
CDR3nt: TGTGCAGTCTGGTGGACAGACACGAATTCACCCCTCCACTTT

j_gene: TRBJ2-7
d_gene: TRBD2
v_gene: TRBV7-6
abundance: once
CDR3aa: CASSLASGLAEQYF
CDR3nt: TGTGCCAGCAGCTTAGCCTCAGGACTAGCCGAGCAGTACTTC